Below, 20 T cell receptor beta chains from the same sample are listed, as sequenced in a study of T cell responses to AZD1222 COVID-19 vaccine. Measured with immunoSEQ multiplex PCR; TCRdb has only the in-frame clones, and not every one. The sample carries 150,000 or so clones, about 91% recorded once. Sequenced material: peripheral blood, taken on day 0 of AZD1222 vaccination. The receptors were gathered from an adult in good health.

The V call is TRBV5-1, the J call TRBJ2-7, with D hard to call. The V end was cut by 0 bases, the J end by 0 bases, with 10 bases between. This CDR3 spans 15 amino acids. Germline V gene sequence: CDR1 SGHRS, CDR2 YFSETQ. The DNA for the CDR3 is TGCGCCAGCAGCTTGGACGGGTCCACCTCCTACGAGCAGTACTTC. Its translation is CASSLDGSTSYEQYF.

The V and J genes are TRBV15 and TRBJ2-2; D might be TRBD1 (6 bases). The CDR3 extends over 15 amino acids. CDR1 is LNHNV, CDR2 YYDKDF, per germline (reference sequence). V was cut by 2 bases and J by 4 bases, with 11 bases left in between. Here the CDR3 reads CATSRTQGPTGELFF. CDR3 DNA sequence: TGTGCCACCAGCAGAACACAGGGACCCACCGGGGAGCTGTTTTTT. Looking up the rest from reference TRBV15 and TRBJ2-2 gives the full variable domain: DAMVIQNPRYQVTQFGKPVTLSCSQTLNHNVMYWYQQKSSQAPKLLFHYYDKDFNNEADTPDNFQSRRPNTSFCFLDIRSPGLGDTAMYLCATSRTQGPTGELFFGEGSRLTVL.

This clone was detected only a few times. The rearrangement uses TRBV7-2 and TRBJ2-3, with unresolved D. The CDR3 spans 16 residues. Trimming stripped 5 bases from V and 3 bases from J, with 18 bases between. Germline V gene sequence: CDR1 SGHTA, CDR2 FQGNSA. The CDR3 DNA reads as TGTGCCAGCAGCACCTTCCCCAGGTCTCGGACAGATACGCAGTATTTT. It encodes CASSTFPRSRTDTQYF.

This chain uses TRBV7-2 with TRBJ2-3; D possibly uses TRBD1 or TRBD2 (6 bases each). Germline CDR1 reads SGHTA; CDR2 reads FQGNSA. The CDR3 covers 17 residues. V was clipped by 5 bases and J by 0 bases, with 18 bases between them. The CDR3: CASSQPSGGSSTDTQYF. In nucleotides, the CDR3 is TGTGCCAGCAGCCAACCATCCGGGGGCTCTAGCACAGATACGCAGTATTTT.

A single count supports this clone. This rearrangement joins TRBV5-1 to TRBJ1-2; D remains unclear. CDR1 and CDR2 from the germline V gene are SGHRS and YFSETQ. The germline V and J ends were trimmed by 0 bases and 7 bases, with 16 bases remaining between them. This CDR3 spans 15 amino acids. The CDR3 region has the DNA TGCGCCAGCAGCTTGGCCTCTGAAGGAATGGGTGGCTACACCTTC. This gives the protein CASSLASEGMGGYTF.

This clone was seen once. The CDR3 sequence: CASSPHRDYSYEQYF. The CDR3 DNA reads as TGTGCCAGTAGTCCACACAGGGACTACTCCTACGAGCAGTACTTC. J is TRBJ2-7 and V is TRBV19; D perhaps matches TRBD2 (7 bases). Between the trimmed V and J ends, which lost 5 bases and 0 bases, there was a span of 14 bases. The CDR3 loop spans 15 amino acids. Germline loops: CDR1 LNHDA, CDR2 SQIVND (reference sequence).

The V call is TRBV18, the J call TRBJ2-7; TRBD1 aligns across 9 bases. The V segment lost 1 base and the J segment 7 bases; nucleotides outside the gene matches: 5. This CDR3 has 14 amino acids. Germline V gives CDR1 KGHSH, CDR2 LQKENI. The CDR3 here is CASSPRTGAGEQYF. CDR3 coding DNA: TGTGCCAGCTCACCACGGACAGGGGCAGGAGAGCAGTACTTC.

CDR3: CASTRDGDRNEQFF. CDR3 nucleotides: TGCGCCAGCACGAGGGACGGGGATCGCAATGAGCAGTTCTTC. The rearrangement links TRBV5-1 to TRBJ2-1; D tentatively fits TRBD1 or TRBD2 (5 bases each). CDR3 size: 14 residues. V lost 6 bases and J 6 bases, leaving 16 bases between the germline ends. Germline CDR1 reads SGHRS; CDR2 reads YFSETQ.

CDR3 in amino acids: CASSPGQLLREKLFF. In DNA, the CDR3 is TGTGCCAGCAGCCCCGGACAGCTCTTAAGAGAAAAACTGTTTTTT. This chain links TRBV6-5 with TRBJ1-4, with D possibly TRBD1 on 6 matching bases. Trimming took 6 bases from V and 8 from J, leaving 19 bases between them. The germline V gene has CDR1 MNHEY and CDR2 SVGAGI. The CDR3 is 15 residues long.

The chain recombines TRBV24-1 with TRBJ2-2, with 9 bases identical to TRBD1. The germline V gene has CDR1 KGHDR and CDR2 SFDVKD. Trimming took 2 bases from V and 3 from J; bases not matched to a gene: 6. CDR3 size: 17 residues. The CDR3 region has the DNA TGTGCCACCAGTGATTGGGGGACAGGGATAGACACCGGGGAGCTGTTTTTT. Translation gives CATSDWGTGIDTGELFF.

Notes on this clone: The same CDR3 arises from other DNA sequences in this sample as well. CDR3 in DNA: TGTGCCAGTAGCCCAGGACAGGGTCTCTCCTACGAGCAGTACTTC. This gives the protein CASSPGQGLSYEQYF. The chain joins TRBV19 to TRBJ2-7; 8 bases align to TRBD1. This CDR3 contains 15 residues. Germline values: CDR1 LNHDA, CDR2 SQIVND (reference sequence). J gave up 0 bases and V 6 bases, and 7 bases lay outside the gene matches.

J is TRBJ1-4 and V is TRBV25-1; no definite D call. CDR3 length: 10 amino acids. Germline V gene data show CDR1 as MGHDK and CDR2 as SYGVNS. V lost 6 bases to trimming and J lost 6 bases, with 2 bases between them. CDR3 loop: CASRDEKLFF. CDR3 coding DNA: TGTGCCAGCAGGGATGAAAAACTGTTTTTT. Full variable domain (rest looked up from reference TRBV25-1 and TRBJ1-4): EADIYQTPRYLVIGTGKKITLECSQTMGHDKMYWYQQDPGMELHLIHYSYGVNSTEKGDLSSESTVSRIRTEHFPLTLESARPSHTSQYLCASRDEKLFFGSGTQLSVL.

The chain is built from TRBV7-2 and TRBJ1-2, with a weak D call TRBD1 (6 bases). CDR3 length: 16 amino acids. Trimming took off 5 bases at V and 3 bases at J, with 19 bases between the two ends. Germline loops: CDR1 SGHTA, CDR2 FQGNSA. CDR3 loop: CASSPRGGTLDYGYTF. CDR3 DNA: TGTGCCAGCAGCCCCCGAGGGGGGACCTTGGACTATGGCTACACCTTC.

Only one count was recorded for this clone. V gene TRBV7-9 combines with J gene TRBJ2-7; 12 bases match TRBD1. The CDR3 sequence is 16 residues long. Per germline, CDR1 SEHNR and CDR2 FQNEAQ (reference sequence). V was clipped by 4 bases and J by 7 bases; unmatched bases: 11. DNA for the CDR3: TGTGCCAGCAGCTCGCCTTCGGGACAGGGGGCAAGGGAGCAGTACTTC. The encoded protein is CASSSPSGQGAREQYF.

This clone was seen a handful of times. This sequence joins TRBV12-3 or TRBV12-4 and TRBJ1-5, with D maybe TRBD1 (6 bases). Deletions cut 5 bases from V and 7 bases from J, with 12 bases between. The CDR3 length is 13 residues. CDR3: CASSPQGPQPQHF. For the CDR3, the DNA is TGTGCCAGCAGTCCACAGGGTCCCCAGCCCCAGCATTTT.

The chain employs TRBV5-4 and TRBJ2-7, with 10 bases aligning to TRBD2. V shed 2 bases, J shed 4 bases, and the junction held 9 bases outside the gene matches. The CDR3 is 16 amino acids. Germline values: CDR1 SGHNT, CDR2 YYREEE (reference sequence). The CDR3 is CASSFGASGSGYEQYF. DNA of the CDR3: TGTGCCAGCAGCTTCGGGGCTAGCGGGAGTGGGTACGAGCAGTACTTC. Using reference TRBV5-4 and TRBJ2-7 for the parts outside the CDR3, the full variable domain is ETGVTQSPTHLIKTRGQQVTLRCSSQSGHNTVSWYQQALGQGPQFIFQYYREEENGRGNFPPRFSGLQFPNYSSELNVNALELDDSALYLCASSFGASGSGYEQYFGPGTRLTVT.

The gene calls are TRBV12-3 or TRBV12-4 and TRBJ1-1; D call uncertain. The CDR3 consists of 11 residues. Trimming pared 5 bases from V and 7 bases from J, leaving 8 bases between. CDR3: CASSRTVEAFF. The CDR3 DNA reads as TGTGCCAGCAGTCGAACAGTTGAAGCTTTCTTT.

This sequence joins TRBV7-9 and TRBJ2-2; possibly TRBD1 for D (5 bases). Trimming removed 7 bases at V and 4 bases at J, with 13 bases between. CDR1 SEHNR and CDR2 FQNEAQ come from the germline V gene (reference sequence). This CDR3 is 14 amino acids long. The chain's CDR3 is CASNAVQVTGELFF. CDR3 DNA: TGTGCCAGCAACGCTGTACAGGTCACCGGGGAGCTGTTTTTT.

Here the CDR3 DNA reads TGCGCCAGCAGCGCGAGGGGTGACTATGGCTACACCTTC. It specifies CASSARGDYGYTF. The rearrangement links TRBV5-1 to TRBJ1-2, with a possible D match to TRBD1 (5 bases). The CDR3 sequence is 13 residues long. The ends were cut back, 4 bases at V and 3 bases at J, with 10 bases in the middle. Looked up from germline, CDR1 is SGHRS and CDR2 is YFSETQ.

The chain is built from TRBV4-2 and TRBJ2-7; TRBD2 aligns across 12 bases. The CDR3 runs to 15 residues. Germline CDR1 is LGHNA and CDR2 is YNFKEQ. V was clipped by 3 bases and J by 5 bases; unmatched bases: 5. The CDR3 reads CASSQRLAGVDEQYF. CDR3 in DNA: TGTGCCAGCAGCCAGCGACTAGCGGGGGTCGACGAGCAGTACTTC.